This section outlines one T cell receptor (beta chain) sequence together with its context. Antigen unknown. These data come from a study of OX40 agonist ivuxolimab in advanced cancers. Libraries were prepared by immunoSEQ multiplex PCR; TCRdb keeps only in-frame clonotypes and omits some of them. The sample contains roughly 27,000 clones, 85% of which appear only once. Overall study results and limits: Relative to CD4+, CD8+ T cells held more expanded clones on average.

V dropped 2 bases and J dropped 6; count of bases not matched to a gene: 9. Germline loops: CDR1 MNHEY, CDR2 SVGAGI. This CDR3 is 15 amino acids long. The chain is built from TRBV6-5 and TRBJ2-7, with TRBD1 identical over 8 bases. The clonotype was recovered from an adult with an advanced solid tumor such as melanoma, head and neck, liver or kidney cancer. The starting material was CD4+ or CD8+ T cells sorted from blood, obtained in a trial of the OX40 agonist ivuxolimab. Here the CDR3 DNA reads TGTGCCAGCAGTTACCCCGCGGGACAGGAATCCGAGCAGTACTTC. Residues: CASSYPAGQESEQYF.